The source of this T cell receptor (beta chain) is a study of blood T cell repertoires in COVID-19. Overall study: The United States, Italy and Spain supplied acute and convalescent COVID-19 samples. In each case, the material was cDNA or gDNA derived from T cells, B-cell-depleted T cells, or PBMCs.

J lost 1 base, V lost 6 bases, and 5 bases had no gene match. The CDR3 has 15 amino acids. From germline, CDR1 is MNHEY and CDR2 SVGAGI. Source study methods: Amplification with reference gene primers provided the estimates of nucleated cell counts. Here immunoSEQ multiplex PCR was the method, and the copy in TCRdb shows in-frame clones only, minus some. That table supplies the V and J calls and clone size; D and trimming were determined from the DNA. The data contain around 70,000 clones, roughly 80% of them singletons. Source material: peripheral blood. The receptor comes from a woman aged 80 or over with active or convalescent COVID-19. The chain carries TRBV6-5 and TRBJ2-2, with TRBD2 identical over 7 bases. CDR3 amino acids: CASRDGRWNTGELFF. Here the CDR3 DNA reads TGTGCCAGCAGAGACGGGAGGTGGAACACCGGGGAGCTGTTTTTT.